A single sample is the source of the 9 T cell receptor beta chains below, sequenced in a study of blood T cell repertoires in COVID-19 (TCRdb year 2020). The library was built by means of the immunoSEQ multiplex PCR assay. Here the immuneACCESS table is served through TCRdb, limited to in-frame sequences with V and J called. Missing clones are a known gap in these copies; in checked studies unresolved V genes cover under half, and the rest lacks a known reason. This sample holds about 230,000 clones; 75% to 85% were observed only once. Clones ranked in the top ten supply roughly 1.3% of the sample. Input material: peripheral blood. Source of these receptors: a woman in her thirties with COVID-19, enrolled during active disease.

The chain has TRBV2 and TRBJ1-1; D might be TRBD1 (6 bases). Germline loops: CDR1 SNHLY, CDR2 FYNNEI. The CDR3 contains 18 residues. Trimming pared 5 bases from V and 0 bases from J, leaving 22 bases between. The CDR3 loop is CASSYSNFYRVVNTEAFF. In DNA form, the CDR3 reads TGTGCCAGCAGTTACTCCAATTTCTACAGGGTTGTGAACACTGAAGCTTTCTTT.

The V gene is TRBV5-1, the J gene TRBJ2-1; 8 bases map to TRBD2. Germline CDR1 is SGHRS and CDR2 is YFSETQ. This CDR3 region has 14 residues. J gave up 9 bases and V 5 bases, and 10 bases lay outside the gene matches. Written as DNA, the CDR3 is TGCGCCAGCAGGCCGGGGGGGGCCGATGGTGAGCAGTTCTTC. Its protein is CASRPGGADGEQFF.

The chain recombines TRBV6-2 or TRBV6-3 with TRBJ2-3; 13 bases line up with TRBD2. Germline V gives CDR1 MNHEY, CDR2 SVGEGT. V gave up 6 bases and J gave up 1 base; unmatched junction bases: 10. The CDR3 is made up of 18 amino acids. The CDR3 DNA reads as TGTGCCAGCAGCAAGACTAGCGGGGGGATTGGAGGCACAGATACGCAGTATTTT. It codes for CASSKTSGGIGGTDTQYF.

The genes are TRBV5-4 and TRBJ2-3; 15 bases fit TRBD2. J was trimmed by 8 bases and V by 0 bases; bases with no gene match: 1. The CDR3 loop spans 15 amino acids. Germline CDR1 and CDR2: SGHNT and YYREEE (reference sequence). This chain's CDR3 is CASSLGTSGRGTQYF. The CDR3 nucleotides read TGTGCCAGCAGCTTGGGGACTAGCGGGAGGGGTACGCAGTATTTT.

The genes are TRBV28 and TRBJ1-1, with TRBD1 matching 9 bases. This CDR3 contains 16 residues. In germline, CDR1 is MDHEN, CDR2 SYDVKM. Losses at the gene ends were 4 bases for V and 2 bases for J; bases not matched to a gene: 8. CDR3 protein: CASSSGQGRGNTEAFF. CDR3 bases: TGTGCCAGCAGTTCCGGACAGGGGAGAGGAAACACTGAAGCTTTCTTT. Filled out from reference TRBV28 and TRBJ1-1, the complete variable domain reads DVKVTQSSRYLVKRTGEKVFLECVQDMDHENMFWYRQDPGLGLRLIYFSYDVKMKEKGDIPEGYSVSREKKERFSLILESASTNQTSMYLCASSSGQGRGNTEAFFGQGTRLTVV.

The rearrangement uses TRBV7-9 and TRBJ2-2; TRBD2 is a possible D gene (5 bases). V was cut by 5 bases and J by 7 bases, with 11 bases left in between. Germline V CDR1 and CDR2: SEHNR, FQNEAQ (reference sequence). CDR3 length: 13 amino acids. The CDR3 loop is CASSRTGNGELFF. The CDR3 DNA reads as TGTGCCAGCAGCCGGACGGGGAACGGGGAGCTGTTTTTT.

This chain links TRBV6-6 with TRBJ2-7; D gene uncertain. There are 13 residues in the CDR3. V was clipped by 0 bases and J by 2 bases, with 5 bases between them. The germline V gene has CDR1 MNHNY and CDR2 SVGAGI (reference sequence). The CDR3 sequence: CASSYSSPYEQYF. CDR3 sequence (DNA): TGTGCCAGCAGTTACTCGTCTCCCTACGAGCAGTACTTC.

The chain carries TRBV5-5 and TRBJ1-2; D not certain. Deletions cut 4 bases from V and 7 bases from J, with 17 bases between. CDR1 SGHKS and CDR2 YYEKEE come from the germline V gene (reference sequence). This CDR3 region has 14 residues. CDR3 region: CASSGSLDGVGYTF. The CDR3 DNA is TGTGCCAGCAGCGGATCACTGGACGGGGTTGGCTACACCTTC.

The genes are TRBV6-5 and TRBJ2-1; 10 nucleotides match TRBD2. Germline CDR1 reads MNHEY; CDR2 reads SVGAGI. Trimming at V came to 0 bases and at J to 5 bases, leaving 4 bases not matched to a gene. There are 16 residues in the CDR3. In DNA, the CDR3 is TGTGCCAGCAGTTACTCCAGACTAGCGGGTCACAATGAGCAGTTCTTC. The encoded protein is CASSYSRLAGHNEQFF.